This T cell receptor beta chain was sequenced for a study of cytomegalovirus exposure and HLA in healthy donors. The assay was immunoSEQ multiplex PCR, and TCRdb's table has in-frame clones only and misses some. The repertoire holds 100,000 to 150,000 clones, with roughly 90% as singletons. Details on this clone: Its antigen is unknown.

The study's findings and limits: Most observed TCR sequences were rare, whereas some public TCRs were detected in many donors. The classifier, whose performance was assessed in both the original and validation cohorts, reportedly diagnosed cytomegalovirus status with high specificity and sensitivity. A later analysis found first-cohort TCR clusters tended to co-occur in the 90 to 150 validation repertoires.

V was pared by 1 base and J by 7 bases, with 9 bases between. The CDR3 extends over 12 amino acids. Looked up from germline, CDR1 is SGHNT and CDR2 is YYREEE (reference sequence). Material: PBMCs. The sequence came from a young man in good health and CMV-seronegative. The chain uses TRBV5-4 and TRBJ2-7; D not certain. The CDR3 reads CASSLTVGEQYF. CDR3 sequence (DNA): TGTGCCAGCAGCTTGACAGTCGGAGAGCAGTACTTC.